This T cell receptor (beta chain) was observed in a study of cytomegalovirus exposure and HLA in healthy donors. Points from the study as a whole: Reportedly, a later analysis found an Asian-associated ancestry cluster had fewer N-insertions than the approximately 640-donor mean. Reports indicate that TCR beta sequences accurately predicted the HLA-A and HLA-B alleles of most subjects. Among the sequence variants, a highly shared cluster was likely an artifact of sequencing.

With respect to this clone: Its target is unknown.

V was pared by 4 bases and J by 1 base, with 6 bases of the junction left unmatched. This CDR3 region has 16 residues. PCR used 60 Vbeta primers and 13 Jbeta primers. Only in-frame clones appear in the TCRdb table, and some are missing; sequencing was by immunoSEQ multiplex PCR. The repertoire holds 110,000 to 150,000 clones, with approximately 79% as singletons. The rearrangement links TRBV23-1 to TRBJ1-5; 8 bases are shared with TRBD1. TRBV23-1 belongs to the ORF category, with a function that is uncertain. The receptor comes from a female donor in good health and CMV-seronegative. The source material was PBMCs. CDR3 residues: CASSPRDRYSNQPQHF. The CDR3 nucleotides read TGCGCCAGCAGTCCCAGGGACAGGTACAGCAATCAGCCCCAGCATTTT.